This passage covers 8 T cell receptor beta chains from one sample sequenced in a study of T cells after yellow fever vaccination. TCRdb used MiXCR to reprocess the 5' RACE reads, holding one entry per CDR3 protein. The table has about 300,000 distinct CDR3 sequences, about 10% seen once. The sequences come from CD4+ T cells sorted from PBMCs, collected 5 days after the yellow fever booster vaccination. These TCRs come from a man between 18 and 29 years old who received the YFV17D yellow fever vaccine.

This clonotype was seen a handful of times. The rearrangement links TRBV6-5 to TRBJ1-1; D gene ambiguous. The CDR3 is 15 residues long. The germline CDR1 and CDR2 sequences are MNHEY and SVGAGI. V was cut by 7 bases and J by 4 bases, with 19 bases left in between. In nucleotides, the CDR3 is TGTGCCAGCATTTTTCGAGGGCCCGCCGGCACTGAAGCTTTCTTT. This gives the protein CASIFRGPAGTEAFF.

This chain links TRBV5-1 with TRBJ1-6; D is unresolved. The CDR3 is 14 residues long. V dropped 4 bases and J dropped 10 bases, with 15 bases sitting between them. Germline CDR1 is SGHRS and CDR2 is YFSETQ. For the CDR3, the DNA is TGCGCCAGCAGCCTTAACACGGACGGGTCACCCCTCCACTTT. Amino acids: CASSLNTDGSPLHF.

This clonotype occurred many times. V and J are TRBV12-3 or TRBV12-4 and TRBJ2-1; a weak D match, TRBD1 (5 bases). The CDR3 is 13 residues long. The V end was cut by 3 bases, the J end by 6 bases, with 9 bases between. The CDR3 nucleotides read TGTGCCAGCAGTTTTCAGGGTCCCAATGAGCAGTTCTTC. As protein: CASSFQGPNEQFF.

This clonotype occurred a few times. The chain links TRBV6-6 to TRBJ1-1, with 7 bases identical to TRBD1. Trimming cost V 6 bases and J 3 bases; bases outside gene matches: 10. The germline gives CDR1 MNHNY, CDR2 SVGAGI (reference sequence). This CDR3 spans 15 amino acids. The CDR3 protein is CASRTPGGRDTEAFF. In DNA, the CDR3 is TGTGCCAGCAGGACCCCAGGGGGAAGGGACACTGAAGCTTTCTTT.

The J gene is TRBJ1-2, the V gene TRBV7-2; D perhaps matches TRBD1 (5 bases). The CDR3 length is 13 residues. Germline assignment: CDR1 SGHTA and CDR2 FQGNSA. Trimming removed 5 bases at V and 8 bases at J, with 15 bases between. The CDR3, as DNA: TGTGCCAGCAGCCGGGGACCACAAGAGGGCTACACCTTC. This gives the protein CASSRGPQEGYTF. Together with reference TRBV7-2 and TRBJ1-2, the CDR3 gives the full variable domain: GAGVSQSPSNKVTEKGKDVELRCDPISGHTALYWYRQSLGQGLEFLIYFQGNSAPDKSGLPSDRFSAERTGGSVSTLTIQRTQQEDSAVYLCASSRGPQEGYTFGSGTRLTVV.

This clonotype was picked up a small number of times. This chain joins TRBV28 and TRBJ1-1; D is undetermined. The CDR3 runs 14 residues. Germline V lookup: CDR1 MDHEN, CDR2 SYDVKM. V was shortened by 2 bases and J by 5 bases, with 12 bases between the two germline ends. DNA of the CDR3: TGTGCCAGCAGTTTAGCTCCGGGAGGGACTGAAGCTTTCTTT. It yields the protein CASSLAPGGTEAFF. The full variable domain, with the rest looked up from reference TRBV28 and TRBJ1-1, is DVKVTQSSRYLVKRTGEKVFLECVQDMDHENMFWYRQDPGLGLRLIYFSYDVKMKEKGDIPEGYSVSREKKERFSLILESASTNQTSMYLCASSLAPGGTEAFFGQGTRLTVV.

This clonotype appeared many times. A junction end diverges from the germline sequence, so it may reflect a read error. The gene calls are TRBV6-1 and TRBJ1-1, with D unresolved. Germline values: CDR1 MNHNS, CDR2 SASEGT. This CDR3 spans 12 amino acids. The CDR3, as DNA: TGTGCCAGCAGGGAAGGGAACACTGAAGCTTTCTTT. Translated, it gives CASREGNTEAFF.

There are a few counts of this clonotype. V usage is TRBV4-3 and J usage is TRBJ2-1; D may be TRBD1 or TRBD2 (5 bases each). With 1 base removed from V and 5 bases from J, the gap between germline ends came to 12 bases. This CDR3 spans 15 amino acids. Germline assignment: CDR1 LGHNA and CDR2 YSLEER. The CDR3: CASSQAVGRNNEQFF. The DNA of the CDR3 is TGCGCCAGCAGCCAAGCCGTGGGACGTAACAATGAGCAGTTCTTC.